The rows below give T cell receptor beta chains drawn from one sample of a study of type 1 regulatory T cells. TCRdb called the reads again in MiXCR, with one record for every CDR3 protein. The data show approximately 100,000 distinct CDR3 sequences, around a third seen once. Sequences were obtained from CD4+ T cells, either the whole sample or a sorted fraction (not recorded which). All receptors derive from a human donor in good health. Each CDR3 is given with its conserved first and last residue. The D gene is left open where the match is weak. Some rows mark clone size as missing; the rest say once, few, many or name a class of expanded clone.

d_call j_call v_call clone_size cdr3_aa cdr3_nt
TRBD1 TRBJ2-7 TRBV5-1 few CASTNPGTGDYEQYF TGCGCCAGCACCAACCCCGGGACAGGGGACTACGAGCAGTACTTC
. TRBJ2-1 TRBV5-4 . CASSLLPQDNEQFF TGTGCCAGCAGCTTGTTGCCACAGGACAATGAGCAGTTCTTC
TRBD1 TRBJ2-6 TRBV18 . CASSPRQGEFSGANVLTF TGTGCCAGCTCACCACGACAGGGGGAGTTCTCTGGGGCCAACGTCCTGACTTTC
TRBD2 TRBJ2-7 TRBV5-6 . CASSPYPAGTYEQYF TGTGCCAGCAGCCCGTACCCAGCGGGAACCTACGAGCAGTACTTC
. TRBJ1-1 TRBV29-1 few CSVIRTGNTEAFF TGCAGCGTTATCCGGACGGGGAACACTGAAGCTTTCTTT
. TRBJ2-7 TRBV20-1 . CSAPPRGLGQYF TGCAGTGCCCCCCCCCGTGGCTTAGGGCAGTACTTC
. TRBJ1-1 TRBV4-3 . CASSHDRENTEAFF TGCGCCAGCAGCCATGACCGGGAGAACACTGAAGCTTTCTTT
TRBD2 TRBJ2-7 TRBV20-1 . CSAQTGTSNLYEQYF TGCAGTGCCCAAACCGGGACTAGCAACCTCTACGAGCAGTACTTC
. TRBJ2-1 TRBV30 . CACTIGSYNEQFF TGTGCCTGTACAATCGGGTCCTACAATGAGCAGTTCTTC
TRBD2 TRBJ2-4 TRBV28 . CASSGGLAWFRAKNIQYF TGTGCCAGTTCCGGGGGACTAGCATGGTTTAGGGCCAAAAACATTCAGTACTTC
. TRBJ1-1 TRBV12-3/TRBV12-4 once CASSFPSGRGTEAFF TGTGCCAGCAGTTTCCCGTCGGGGAGAGGGACTGAAGCTTTCTTT
. TRBJ2-3 TRBV11-2 . CASSLRVGDTQYF TGTGCCAGCAGCTTACGGGTGGGGGATACGCAGTATTTT
. TRBJ2-2 TRBV15 . CATSRRAADTRELFF TGTGCCACCAGCAGACGGGCCGCTGACACCAGGGAGCTGTTTTTT
. TRBJ1-1 TRBV7-2 . CASSLGPMNTEDFF TGTGCCAGCAGCTTAGGCCCCATGAACACTGAAGATTTCTTT
TRBD2 TRBJ2-1 TRBV3-1 . CASSQGGRAWEQFF TGTGCCAGCAGCCAAGGCGGGAGGGCCTGGGAGCAGTTCTTC
. TRBJ2-3 TRBV14 . CASSPKQPKIGDTQYF TGTGCCAGCAGCCCGAAGCAACCCAAAATAGGGGATACGCAGTATTTT
. TRBJ2-7 TRBV20-1 . CSARDLLNQLSYEQYF TGCAGTGCTAGAGATCTTCTCAACCAACTCTCCTACGAGCAGTACTTC
. TRBJ1-1 TRBV6-5 . CASRGPNTEAFF TGTGCCAGCAGAGGGCCGAACACTGAAGCTTTCTTT
TRBD2 TRBJ2-5 TRBV14 . CASSLGLAATQETQYF TGTGCCAGCAGCCTCGGCCTAGCGGCGACCCAAGAGACCCAGTACTTC